This T cell receptor beta chain derives from a study of identical twins. Comment on this clonotype: Its antigen remains unknown. A read error may account for a junction end that differs from germline.

TCRdb re-analysed the 5' RACE reads in MiXCR, keeping a single row per CDR3 protein. The data hold some 760,000 distinct CDR3 sequences, with 18% observed a single time. Per germline, CDR1 DFQATT and CDR2 SNEGSKA (reference sequence). CDR3 length: 17 residues. Notes on the study in general: Findings came from cross-sectional statistics, without long-term follow-up of donors. Modelling approaches yielded underestimates of out-of-frame TCR alpha sharing between monozygotic twins. Invariant populations such as MAIT and iNKT cells could partly muddle zero-insertion analyses.

This same sample was also part of a study on T cells expressing NK-cell markers. As reported in that work: Anti-gamma-delta TCR antibody use in several experiments restricted sorting to alpha-beta TCR T cells.

V usage is TRBV20-1 and J usage is TRBJ2-1; TRBD2 matches at 14 bases. The sequence came from a woman aged 18-29 years in good health. Sequenced: PBMCs. The DNA of the CDR3 is TGCTGTGCGAGACTAGCGGGAGGGCCTTCAGGGTACAATGAGCAGTTCTTC. Amino acid sequence: CCARLAGGPSGYNEQFF.